Listed here are 9 T cell receptor beta chains from one sample, sequenced in a study of T cell repertoires in cytomegalovirus infection. Antigens for these TCRs are unknown. TCRdb itself ran the reads through MiXCR, one entry per CDR3 protein. The sample has more than 300,000 distinct CDR3 sequences, about 32% seen once. The sample was cultured PBMCs, taken from culture after CMV antigen stimulation. These TCRs come from a human donor in good health (CMV status not recorded). Some clones in this sample may be carry-over from other donors' samples.

The CDR3 region has the DNA TGCGCCAGCAGCTTGAGATCTAGCGGGGAGCTGTTTTTT. This encodes CASSLRSSGELFF. V is TRBV5-1 and J is TRBJ2-2, with no clear D. The CDR3 has 13 residues. Germline V gene lookup returns CDR1 SGHRS and CDR2 YFSETQ. V lost 1 base, J lost 7 bases, and 8 bases lay in between.

There are a few counts of this clonotype. The CDR3 region is CASSLARVYEQYF. The CDR3 bases are TGTGCCAGCAGCTTAGCAAGGGTCTACGAGCAGTACTTC. The chain joins TRBV7-2 to TRBJ2-7, with D hard to call. CDR3 length: 13 amino acids. V lost 0 bases, J lost 3 bases, and 6 bases lay in between. Germline assignment: CDR1 SGHTA and CDR2 FQGNSA.

This chain connects TRBV7-3 to TRBJ2-2, with D maybe TRBD1 (5 bases). Germline V gene data show CDR1 as SGHTA and CDR2 as FQGTGA. CDR3 length: 14 amino acids. V gave up 5 bases and J gave up 8 bases, with 15 bases separating them. The CDR3 loop reads CASSPRQNRGELFF. The CDR3 DNA reads as TGTGCCAGCAGCCCCCGACAGAATCGGGGGGAGCTGTTTTTT.

J is TRBJ1-1 and V is TRBV7-2, with D uncertain. The CDR3 spans 13 residues. The V and J ends lost 4 bases and 3 bases respectively, with 9 bases between them. Germline CDR1 SGHTA, CDR2 FQGNSA. The CDR3 protein is CASSSRLDTEAFF. The DNA for the CDR3 is TGTGCCAGCAGCTCCAGACTTGACACTGAAGCTTTCTTT.

This clonotype was recorded a few times. The chain has TRBV4-1 and TRBJ1-1; D is unclear. V lost 7 bases, J lost 1 base, and 13 bases lay in between. Germline V lookup: CDR1 MGHRA, CDR2 YSYEKL. The CDR3 spans 14 residues. CDR3 protein: CASKLGLQNTEAFF. The DNA for the CDR3 is TGCGCCAGCAAACTCGGGCTGCAGAACACTGAAGCTTTCTTT.

In nucleotides, the CDR3 is TGTGCTAGTGGTTTCTACCTAGTCGATGAGCAGTTCTTC. Protein sequence: CASGFYLVDEQFF. The chain is built from TRBV12-5 and TRBJ2-1; D not resolved. The CDR3 is made up of 13 amino acids. Germline V gene data show CDR1 as LGHNT and CDR2 as FRNRAP. V was cut by 3 bases and J by 8 bases, with 11 bases left in between.

This clonotype was counted between two and nine times. This chain uses TRBV7-2 with TRBJ2-3; no firm D call. Trimming removed 3 bases at V and 4 bases at J, with 8 bases between. The CDR3 covers 13 residues. Per the germline V gene, CDR1 is SGHTA and CDR2 is FQGNSA. The CDR3 DNA is TGTGCCAGCAGCTTCACCCCTGCAGATACGCAGTATTTT. This gives the protein CASSFTPADTQYF.

V is TRBV19 and J is TRBJ2-2, with D possibly matching TRBD1 (6 bases). With 5 bases removed from V and 7 bases from J, the gap between germline ends came to 8 bases. CDR3 length: 12 amino acids. Germline CDR1 reads LNHDA; CDR2 reads SQIVND (reference sequence). The CDR3 DNA is TGTGCCAGTAGTCAGGGGTTCGGGGAGCTGTTTTTT. This codes for CASSQGFGELFF.

This clonotype was counted between two and nine times. The genes are TRBV5-4 and TRBJ1-1; D might be TRBD1 (5 bases). V shed 4 bases and J shed 0 bases, with 13 bases lying between them. The V gene's germline CDR1 is SGHNT and CDR2 YYREEE (reference sequence). The CDR3 extends over 15 amino acids. The CDR3 nucleotides are TGTGCCAGCAGCCCTAGACAGATCATGAACACTGAAGCTTTCTTT. Amino acids: CASSPRQIMNTEAFF.